This is a list of T cell receptor beta chains from one sample in a study of shared clonotypes between healthy human individuals. Assay used: immunoSEQ multiplex PCR; TCRdb lists only in-frame clones, some missing. The profile shows approximately 340,000 clones, less than 85% of them singletons. The sequencing input was memory CD4+ T cells sorted from blood. The receptors come from a man aged 30 to 45 in good health. Both conserved end residues are part of each CDR3. The D gene is left open where the match is weak. Where a row states a size, it is once, few, many or the class of an expanded clone; other rows omit it.

v_gene	len	j_gene	d_gene	abundance	CDR3nt	CDR3aa
TRBV7-6	15	TRBJ2-3	TRBD2	NA	TGTGCCAGCAGCTTAAGGCTAGCGGTGGGGGATACGCAGTATTTT	CASSLRLAVGDTQYF
TRBV9	12	TRBJ2-5	NA	NA	TGTGCCAGCAGCGCGGGGGACAGTGCCCAGTACTTC	CASSAGDSAQYF
TRBV2	16	TRBJ2-1	NA	few	TGTGCCAGAACTAGAGGGGGGAGGAGCTCCTACAATGAGCAGTTCTTC	CARTRGGRSSYNEQFF
TRBV4-1	15	TRBJ1-1	NA	NA	TGCGCCAGCAGCCAAGTAAAGGCCGGGGCCACTGAAGCTTTCTTT	CASSQVKAGATEAFF
TRBV29-1	12	TRBJ2-7	TRBD1	once	TGCAGCGCCGGGACAGGGAGCTACGAGCAGTACTTC	CSAGTGSYEQYF
TRBV19	14	TRBJ2-5	TRBD2	few	TGTGCCAGTGCAAGGACTAGCGGGAAGGAGACCCAGTACTTC	CASARTSGKETQYF
TRBV7-2	14	TRBJ2-1	NA	NA	TGTGCCAGCAGCTTAGACGGACTTCACAATGAGCAGTTCTTC	CASSLDGLHNEQFF
TRBV5-1	14	TRBJ1-4	TRBD1	NA	TGCGCCAGCAGGGAGGGGGCACCTAATGAAAAACTGTTTTTT	CASREGAPNEKLFF
TRBV29-1	13	TRBJ2-7	NA	NA	TGCAGCGCCTCGGTGCCAGGGAGGCACGAGCAGTACTTC	CSASVPGRHEQYF
TRBV5-1	14	TRBJ2-2	TRBD1	NA	TGCGCCAGCAAGGGACAGGGAAACACCGGGGAGCTGTTTTTT	CASKGQGNTGELFF
TRBV7-7	15	TRBJ2-2	NA	NA	TGTGCCAGCAGCCATCACAGAGACATCACCGGGGAGCTGTTTTTT	CASSHHRDITGELFF